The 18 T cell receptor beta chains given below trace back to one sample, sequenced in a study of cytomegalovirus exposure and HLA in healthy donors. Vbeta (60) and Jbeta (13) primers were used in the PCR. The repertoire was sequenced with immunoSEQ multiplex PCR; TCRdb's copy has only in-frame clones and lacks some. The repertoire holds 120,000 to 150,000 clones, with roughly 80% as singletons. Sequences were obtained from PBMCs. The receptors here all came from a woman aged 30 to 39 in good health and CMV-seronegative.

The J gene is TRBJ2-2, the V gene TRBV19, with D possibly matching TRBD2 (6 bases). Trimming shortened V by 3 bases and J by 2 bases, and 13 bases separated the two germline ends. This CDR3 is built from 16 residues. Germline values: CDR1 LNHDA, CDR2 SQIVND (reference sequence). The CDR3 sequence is CASSIPLALNTGELFF. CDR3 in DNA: TGTGCCAGTAGTATTCCACTAGCCCTCAACACCGGGGAGCTGTTTTTT.

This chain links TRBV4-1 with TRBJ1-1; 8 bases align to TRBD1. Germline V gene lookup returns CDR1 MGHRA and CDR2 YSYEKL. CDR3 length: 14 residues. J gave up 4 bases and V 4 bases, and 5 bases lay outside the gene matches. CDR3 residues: CASSLSGGGTEAFF. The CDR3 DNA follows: TGCGCCAGCAGCCTTTCAGGGGGCGGCACTGAAGCTTTCTTT.

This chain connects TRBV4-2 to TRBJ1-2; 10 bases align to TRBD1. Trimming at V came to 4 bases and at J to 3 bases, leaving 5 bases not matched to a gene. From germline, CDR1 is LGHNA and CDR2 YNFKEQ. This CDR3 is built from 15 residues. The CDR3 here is CASSRDRGFDYGYTF. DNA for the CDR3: TGTGCCAGCAGCCGGGACAGGGGCTTTGACTATGGCTACACCTTC.

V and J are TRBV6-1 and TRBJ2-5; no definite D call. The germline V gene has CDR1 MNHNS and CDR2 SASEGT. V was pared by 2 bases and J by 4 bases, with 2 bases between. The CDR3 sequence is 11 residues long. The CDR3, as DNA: TGTGCCAGCAGTGAACGAGAGACCCAGTACTTC. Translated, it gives CASSERETQYF.

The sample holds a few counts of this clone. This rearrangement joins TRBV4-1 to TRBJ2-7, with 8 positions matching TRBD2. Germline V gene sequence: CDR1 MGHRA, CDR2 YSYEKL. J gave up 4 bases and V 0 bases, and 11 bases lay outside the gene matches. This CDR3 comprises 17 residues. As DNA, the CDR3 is TGCGCCAGCAGCCAAGATAGTCGGCGGGGGGCCTTGTACGAGCAGTACTTC. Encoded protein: CASSQDSRRGALYEQYF.

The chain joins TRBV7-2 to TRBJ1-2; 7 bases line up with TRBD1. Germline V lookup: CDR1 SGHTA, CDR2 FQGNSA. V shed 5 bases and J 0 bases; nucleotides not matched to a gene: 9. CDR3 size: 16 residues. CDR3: CASSTRQGLANYGYTF. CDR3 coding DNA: TGTGCCAGCAGCACAAGACAGGGTCTAGCTAACTATGGCTACACCTTC. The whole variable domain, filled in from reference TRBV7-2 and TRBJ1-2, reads GAGVSQSPSNKVTEKGKDVELRCDPISGHTALYWYRQSLGQGLEFLIYFQGNSAPDKSGLPSDRFSAERTGGSVSTLTIQRTQQEDSAVYLCASSTRQGLANYGYTFGSGTRLTVV.

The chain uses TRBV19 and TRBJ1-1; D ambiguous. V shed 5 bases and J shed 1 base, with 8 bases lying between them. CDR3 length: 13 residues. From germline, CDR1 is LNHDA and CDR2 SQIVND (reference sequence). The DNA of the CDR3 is TGTGCCAGTAGTGGGCTGGGGAACACTGAAGCTTTCTTT. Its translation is CASSGLGNTEAFF.

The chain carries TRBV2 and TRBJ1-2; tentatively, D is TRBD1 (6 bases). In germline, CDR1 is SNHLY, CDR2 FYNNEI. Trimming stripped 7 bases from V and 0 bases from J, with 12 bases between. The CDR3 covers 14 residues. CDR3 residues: CASKRDMTNYGYTF. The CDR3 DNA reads TGTGCCAGCAAGAGGGACATGACTAACTATGGCTACACCTTC.

In nucleotides, the CDR3 is TGTGCCAGTAGTACCCAGACGGGGGACAGGCAGTACAATGAGCAGTTCTTC. Its translation is CASSTQTGDRQYNEQFF. The J gene is TRBJ2-1, the V gene TRBV19; 8 positions agree with TRBD1. CDR3 length: 17 amino acids. Germline lookup yields CDR1 LNHDA and CDR2 SQIVND (reference sequence). After removal of 4 bases from V and 4 bases from J, the junction contained 12 bases not matched to a gene.

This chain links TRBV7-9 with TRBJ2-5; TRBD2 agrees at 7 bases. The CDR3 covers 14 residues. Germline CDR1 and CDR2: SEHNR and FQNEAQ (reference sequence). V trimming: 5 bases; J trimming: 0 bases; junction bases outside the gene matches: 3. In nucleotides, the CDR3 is TGTGCCAGCAGCCGGCGGGGGAACCAAGAGACCCAGTACTTC. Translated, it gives CASSRRGNQETQYF.

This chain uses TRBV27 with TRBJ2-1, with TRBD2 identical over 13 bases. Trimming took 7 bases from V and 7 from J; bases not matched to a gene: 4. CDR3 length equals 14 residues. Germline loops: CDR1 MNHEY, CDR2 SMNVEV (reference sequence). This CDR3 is CASKLAGGQNEQFF. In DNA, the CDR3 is TGTGCCAGCAAACTAGCGGGGGGGCAAAATGAGCAGTTCTTC.

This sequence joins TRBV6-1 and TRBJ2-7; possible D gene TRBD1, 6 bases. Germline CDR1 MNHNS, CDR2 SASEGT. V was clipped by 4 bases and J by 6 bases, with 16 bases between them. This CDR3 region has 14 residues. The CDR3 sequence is CASSVWTAGLEQYF. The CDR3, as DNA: TGTGCCAGCAGTGTTTGGACAGCCGGGCTCGAGCAGTACTTC.

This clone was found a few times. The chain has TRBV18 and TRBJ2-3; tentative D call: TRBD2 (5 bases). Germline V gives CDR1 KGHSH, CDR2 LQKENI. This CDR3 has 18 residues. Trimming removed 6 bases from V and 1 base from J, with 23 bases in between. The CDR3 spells CASSTRLPGVSGTDTQYF. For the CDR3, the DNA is TGTGCCAGCTCCACCAGGCTACCCGGGGTTAGTGGCACAGATACGCAGTATTTT.

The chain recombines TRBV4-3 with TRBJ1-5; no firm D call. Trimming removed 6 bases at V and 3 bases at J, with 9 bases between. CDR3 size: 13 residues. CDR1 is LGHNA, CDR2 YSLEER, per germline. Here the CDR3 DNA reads TGCGCCAGCAGTTCCGGGGTCAATCAGCCCCAGCATTTT. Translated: CASSSGVNQPQHF.

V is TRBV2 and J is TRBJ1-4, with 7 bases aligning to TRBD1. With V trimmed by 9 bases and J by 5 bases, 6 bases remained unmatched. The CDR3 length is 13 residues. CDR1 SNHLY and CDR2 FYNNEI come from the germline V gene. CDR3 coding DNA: TGTGCCAGAAGGAGGGGGCCGAATGAAAAACTGTTTTTT. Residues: CARRRGPNEKLFF.

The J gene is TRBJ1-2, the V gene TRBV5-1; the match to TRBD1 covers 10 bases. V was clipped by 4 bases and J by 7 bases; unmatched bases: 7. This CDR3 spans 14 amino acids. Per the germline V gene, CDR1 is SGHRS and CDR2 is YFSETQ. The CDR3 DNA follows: TGCGCCAGCAGCCGGGAGGGACAGGGGTTTGGCTACACCTTC. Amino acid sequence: CASSREGQGFGYTF.

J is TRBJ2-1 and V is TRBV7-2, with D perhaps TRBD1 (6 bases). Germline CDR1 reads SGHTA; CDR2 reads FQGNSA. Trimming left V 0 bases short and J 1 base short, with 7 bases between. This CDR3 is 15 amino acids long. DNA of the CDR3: TGTGCCAGCAGCTTAGCCAGGGGATCCTACAATGAGCAGTTCTTC. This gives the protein CASSLARGSYNEQFF.

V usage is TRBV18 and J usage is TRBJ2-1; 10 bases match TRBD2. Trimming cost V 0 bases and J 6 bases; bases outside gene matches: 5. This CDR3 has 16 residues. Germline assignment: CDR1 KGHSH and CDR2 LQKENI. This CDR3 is CASSPPLLAGSNEQFF. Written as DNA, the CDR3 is TGTGCCAGCTCACCACCCCTACTAGCGGGGTCCAATGAGCAGTTCTTC.